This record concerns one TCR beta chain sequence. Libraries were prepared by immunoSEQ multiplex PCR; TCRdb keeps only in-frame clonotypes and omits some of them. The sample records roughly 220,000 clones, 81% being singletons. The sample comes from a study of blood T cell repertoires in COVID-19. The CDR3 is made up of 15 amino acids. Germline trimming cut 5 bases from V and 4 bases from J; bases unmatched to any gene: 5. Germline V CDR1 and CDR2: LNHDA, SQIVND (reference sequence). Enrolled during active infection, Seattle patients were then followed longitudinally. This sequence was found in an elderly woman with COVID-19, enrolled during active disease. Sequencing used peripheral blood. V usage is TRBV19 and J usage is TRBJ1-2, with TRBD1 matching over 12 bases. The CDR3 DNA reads TGTGCCAGTAGTGCTGGGACAGGGGGCTTCTATGGCTACACCTTC. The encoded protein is CASSAGTGGFYGYTF.